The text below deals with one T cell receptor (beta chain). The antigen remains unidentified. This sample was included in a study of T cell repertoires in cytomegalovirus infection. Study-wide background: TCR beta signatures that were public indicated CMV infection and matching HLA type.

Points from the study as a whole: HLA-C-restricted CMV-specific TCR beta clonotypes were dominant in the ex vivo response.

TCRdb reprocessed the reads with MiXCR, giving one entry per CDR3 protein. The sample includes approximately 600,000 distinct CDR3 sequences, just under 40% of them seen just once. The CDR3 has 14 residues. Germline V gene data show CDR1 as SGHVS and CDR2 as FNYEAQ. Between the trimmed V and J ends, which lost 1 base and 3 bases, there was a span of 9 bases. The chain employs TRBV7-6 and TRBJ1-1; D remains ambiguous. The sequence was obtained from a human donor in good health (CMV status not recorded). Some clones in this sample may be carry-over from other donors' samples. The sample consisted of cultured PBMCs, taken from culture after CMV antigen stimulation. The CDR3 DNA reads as TGTGCCAGCAGCTTAGGATCTGGCTACACTGAAGCTTTCTTT. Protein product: CASSLGSGYTEAFF.